The clone carrying this TCR beta chain was found once. Assay used: immunoSEQ multiplex PCR; TCRdb lists only in-frame clones, some missing. The table has fewer than 350,000 clones, 85% seen once. Germline V gene sequence: CDR1 SGHAT, CDR2 FQDESV (reference sequence). This CDR3 spans 15 amino acids. Trimming at V came to 4 bases and at J to 5 bases, leaving 10 bases not matched to a gene. This specimen comes from a study of blood T cell repertoires in COVID-19. The sequenced material came from PBMCs or T cells enriched from blood (not recorded which). This receptor was identified in a woman aged 25 to 39 who had been exposed to COVID-19. V usage is TRBV11-1 and J usage is TRBJ1-2; 7 bases align to TRBD1. CDR3 sequence: CASSSRDSEFYGYTF. The CDR3 nucleotides read TGTGCCAGCAGCTCCCGGGACAGCGAGTTTTATGGCTACACCTTC.